A selection of T cell receptor beta chains follows, all from one sample in a study of shared clonotypes between healthy human individuals. Method: immunoSEQ multiplex PCR; TCRdb's copy keeps in-frame clones and lacks some. Here the sample spans about 2.1 million clones, roughly 91% being singletons. The sample consisted of naive CD8+ T cells from PBMCs. Source of these receptors: a man younger than 35 in good health. Some clones in this sample may be carry-over from other donors' samples. Each CDR3 is given without its conserved first and last residue. The order of the fields is V gene, J gene, CDR3 protein.

>TRBV27|TRBJ2-7
ASSSTGNSYEQY
>TRBV14|TRBJ1-5
ASSQGLYQPQH
>TRBV10-3|TRBJ2-3
AISDPGTSGPYTDTQY
>TRBV29-1|TRBJ2-5
SSDPGGQETQY
>TRBV7-3|TRBJ1-1
ASSFGFGTEAF
>TRBV28|TRBJ1-1
ASSSHGQAHTEAF
>TRBV5-1|TRBJ1-2
ASSPRASGDGYT
>TRBV14|TRBJ1-2
ASSQDRTGNYGYT
>TRBV4-3|TRBJ1-4
ASSQDTGTGGRSEKLF
>TRBV4-1|TRBJ2-1
ASSQGGLLEQF
>TRBV9|TRBJ2-3
ASSLNDGPDLIATDTQY
>TRBV7-9|TRBJ1-4
ASSPDGFNEKLF
>TRBV29-1|TRBJ1-1
SVELRGQRIATEAF
>TRBV7-9|TRBJ2-7
ASSSDGGTRGAYEQY
>TRBV2|TRBJ1-1
ASRRLMNTEAF
>TRBV9|TRBJ2-6
ASSRLGLGANVLT
>TRBV7-2|TRBJ2-7
ASSPHLSGAEGYEQY
>TRBV4-3|TRBJ2-1
ASSQDEGSSYNEQF
>TRBV29-1|TRBJ2-1
SVEGGRLGYNEQF
>TRBV5-8|TRBJ2-7
ASSLLGHPFYEQY
>TRBV4-1|TRBJ2-1
ASSQAPWDNEQF
>TRBV19|TRBJ1-1
ASDRGRWTEAF
>TRBV10-3|TRBJ2-7
AISETSGSRYEQY
>TRBV28|TRBJ2-1
ASSIYRDSPYNEQF
>TRBV28|TRBJ1-1
ASRPLDKLNTEAF